The sequence of this TCR beta chain was determined in a study of blood T cell repertoires in COVID-19. Study summary: Samples came from the United States, Italy and Spain, spanning acute and convalescent COVID-19.

Per the original data handling: Cell counts per sample came from amplifying reference gene primers. Libraries were prepared by immunoSEQ multiplex PCR; TCRdb keeps only in-frame clonotypes and omits some of them. Clone size and the V and J calls come from that table; the DNA yielded D and trimming. The table lists 380,000 or so clones, approximately 86% of them singletons. The V gene's germline CDR1 is SGHNT and CDR2 YYREEE (reference sequence). CDR3 size: 14 residues. The V gene end was trimmed by 4 bases and the J gene end by 2 bases; junction bases not matched to a gene: 4. Individuals drawn from under 30 US areas were about 18 to 100 years old. Categorization into cohorts depended on clinical history that participants reported.

V and J are TRBV5-4 and TRBJ1-2, with TRBD1 matching 8 bases. The sample taken for sequencing was PBMCs or T cells enriched from blood (not recorded which). This receptor was obtained from a woman in her thirties or forties with acute COVID-19. CDR3 sequence (DNA): TGTGCCAGCAGCCCGACAGGGGCAAACTATGGCTACACCTTC. It is translated as CASSPTGANYGYTF. The full variable domain, its missing parts supplied by reference TRBV5-4 and TRBJ1-2, is ETGVTQSPTHLIKTRGQQVTLRCSSQSGHNTVSWYQQALGQGPQFIFQYYREEENGRGNFPPRFSGLQFPNYSSELNVNALELDDSALYLCASSPTGANYGYTFGSGTRLTVV.